This T cell receptor (beta chain) was captured in a study of blood T cell repertoires in COVID-19. Background on the study: Whether acute or convalescent, the COVID-19 samples came from the United States, Italy and Spain. PBMCs, B-cell-depleted T cells, or T cells provided the cDNA or gDNA that made up the material.

As processed by the authors: The assay estimated nucleated cells by amplifying reference gene primers. Some clones are missing from TCRdb's copy, which holds only in-frame ones; the method was immunoSEQ multiplex PCR. V, J and clone size were drawn from that table, and D and trimming were deduced from the DNA. The table includes about 430,000 clones, 70% to 90% detected once. This study enrolled people aged 18 to 89 from about two dozen US geographic areas. Germline CDR1 is LNHNV and CDR2 is YYDKDF (reference sequence). V was cut by 4 bases and J by 7 bases, with 17 bases left in between. This CDR3 comprises 14 residues.

Sequencing used PBMCs or T cells enriched from blood (not recorded which). The V and J genes are TRBV15 and TRBJ2-7; a possible D gene is TRBD2 (6 bases). The sequence came from a woman younger than 35 who had been exposed to COVID-19. The CDR3 protein is CATSKRDSMGEQYF. DNA of the CDR3: TGTGCCACCAGCAAACGGGACTCTATGGGAGAGCAGTACTTC.